These T cell receptor beta chains were read from a single sample in a study of CD8+ T cells in alopecia areata. TCRdb's copy holds only in-frame clones and misses some; the assay was immunoSEQ multiplex PCR. The table has some 120,000 clones, over 60% seen once; the top ten hold 4.5% to 6%. The material sequenced was CD4+ T cells sorted from blood, taken at week 4, from a patient treated with tofacitinib. All receptors derive from a human donor with alopecia areata. The CDR3 runs from the conserved cysteine through the conserved F or W. D genes are given only for firm matches. The listing skips clone size in some rows; elsewhere it reads once, few, many or a size class.

clone size	D gene	V gene	J gene	CDR3 protein	CDR3 DNA
few	-	TRBV18	TRBJ2-3	CASSPGGTDTQYF	TGTGCCAGCTCACCGGGGGGCACAGATACGCAGTATTTT
-	-	TRBV6-5	TRBJ2-3	CASRRGGTDTQYF	TGTGCCAGCCGCCGAGGGGGCACAGATACGCAGTATTTT
-	-	TRBV27	TRBJ1-1	CASSSGRVGLEAFF	TGTGCCAGCAGTTCCGGCAGGGTTGGCCTTGAAGCTTTCTTT
-	TRBD1	TRBV7-2	TRBJ2-5	CASSPEGQAKTQYF	TGTGCCAGCAGCCCGGAGGGACAGGCGAAGACCCAGTACTTC
-	TRBD1	TRBV5-1	TRBJ2-7	CASSWTGSYEQYF	TGCGCCAGCAGCTGGACAGGATCCTACGAGCAGTACTTC
many	-	TRBV5-1	TRBJ2-5	CASSLYAKQETQYF	TGCGCCAGCAGCTTGTACGCCAAGCAAGAGACCCAGTACTTC
-	-	TRBV19	TRBJ1-2	CASSLRRPIGYTF	TGTGCCAGTAGTCTACGTCGTCCTATTGGCTACACCTTC
-	-	TRBV5-6	TRBJ2-3	CASSLARGMADTQYF	TGTGCCAGCAGCTTGGCGAGGGGGATGGCGGATACGCAGTATTTT
-	TRBD2	TRBV7-2	TRBJ2-5	CASALAHQETQYF	TGTGCCAGCGCACTAGCGCACCAAGAGACCCAGTACTTC
few	-	TRBV14	TRBJ2-7	CASSQDRGPYEQYF	TGTGCCAGCAGCCAAGATCGGGGGCCCTACGAGCAGTACTTC
-	-	TRBV5-1	TRBJ2-7	CASSSALGHEQYF	TGCGCCAGCAGCTCGGCGTTAGGGCACGAGCAGTACTTC
few	-	TRBV27	TRBJ2-7	CASSFKNPGYEQYF	TGTGCCAGCAGTTTTAAGAATCCAGGGTACGAGCAGTACTTC
few	-	TRBV4-2	TRBJ2-2	CASSQVQFKIFGELFF	TGTGCCAGCAGCCAAGTACAGTTTAAGATTTTCGGGGAGCTGTTTTTT
-	TRBD2	TRBV4-3	TRBJ2-3	CASSQLAGGSTDTQYF	TGCGCCAGCAGCCAACTAGCGGGGGGGTCCACAGATACGCAGTATTTT
-	-	TRBV29-1	TRBJ2-3	CSVGTDTDTQYF	TGCAGCGTTGGCACGGACACAGATACGCAGTATTTT
-	-	TRBV7-9	TRBJ2-1	CASSLAERGQFF	TGTGCCAGCAGCTTAGCGGAGAGGGGGCAGTTCTTC
-	TRBD1	TRBV29-1	TRBJ2-3	CSVQGAFDTQYF	TGCAGCGTACAGGGGGCTTTTGATACGCAGTATTTT
-	-	TRBV29-1	TRBJ2-7	CSVRAPGGYEQYF	TGCAGCGTCCGGGCTCCCGGTGGATACGAGCAGTACTTC
few	-	TRBV5-6	TRBJ2-7	CASSFPGTYEQYF	TGTGCCAGCAGCTTCCCCGGGACCTACGAGCAGTACTTC
once	-	TRBV6-5	TRBJ1-6	CASSLSRVSPLHF	TGTGCCAGCAGTTTATCCAGGGTTTCACCCCTCCACTTT
few	TRBD2	TRBV6-1	TRBJ2-3	CASSEREGYTDTQYF	TGTGCCAGCAGTGAAAGGGAGGGATACACAGATACGCAGTATTTT
-	TRBD2	TRBV2	TRBJ2-2	CASTSGPGSGELFF	TGTGCCAGTACTAGCGGCCCAGGGTCCGGGGAGCTGTTTTTT
-	TRBD2	TRBV4-1	TRBJ2-3	CASSTSGGAISDTQYF	TGCGCCAGCAGTACTAGCGGGGGGGCCATATCAGATACGCAGTATTTT
-	-	TRBV11-2	TRBJ2-3	CASSLGSTDTQYF	TGTGCCAGCAGCTTAGGGTCCACAGATACGCAGTATTTT
-	-	TRBV25-1	TRBJ1-3	CASSVASGNTIYF	TGTGCCAGCAGTGTGGCCTCTGGAAACACCATATATTTT
-	TRBD1	TRBV6-5	TRBJ1-2	CASRLGGQDYTF	TGTGCCAGCAGATTAGGTGGACAGGACTACACCTTC
few	TRBD2	TRBV25-1	TRBJ2-5	CASSPPLAGEETQYF	TGTGCCAGCAGTCCCCCCCTAGCGGGAGAAGAGACCCAGTACTTC
-	TRBD1	TRBV7-2	TRBJ2-5	CASSDRVSETQYF	TGTGCCAGCAGCGACAGGGTTTCGGAGACCCAGTACTTC
-	-	TRBV6-6	TRBJ2-5	CASSYHPQETQYF	TGTGCCAGCAGTTACCACCCCCAAGAGACCCAGTACTTC
once	-	TRBV25-1	TRBJ2-2	CASSSRNTGELFF	TGTGCCAGCAGTTCTAGGAACACCGGGGAGCTGTTTTTT
few	TRBD2	TRBV28	TRBJ2-3	CASSLGLAGVGDTQYF	TGTGCCAGCAGCCTTGGACTAGCGGGAGTCGGAGATACGCAGTATTTT
once	-	TRBV6-5	TRBJ2-6	CASSYPTSGANVLAF	TGTGCCAGCAGTTACCCGACCTCTGGGGCCAACGTCCTGGCTTTC
-	TRBD1	TRBV4-1	TRBJ2-5	CASSQEGTGRETQYF	TGCGCCAGCAGCCAAGAAGGGACAGGGAGGGAGACCCAGTACTTC
-	TRBD1	TRBV6-5	TRBJ1-1	CASRTTGATTEAFF	TGTGCCAGCAGGACGACAGGGGCAACAACTGAAGCTTTCTTT
-	TRBD1	TRBV5-6	TRBJ1-2	CASSPDRGSGGYTF	TGTGCCAGCAGCCCCGACAGGGGATCGGGCGGCTACACCTTC
-	-	TRBV15	TRBJ2-4	CATSRDRRAQNIQYF	TGTGCCACCAGCAGAGATAGGAGGGCCCAAAACATTCAGTACTTC
-	-	TRBV7-2	TRBJ1-1	CASSTLGLSNTEAFF	TGTGCCAGCAGCACGCTGGGTCTTTCTAACACTGAAGCTTTCTTT
once	-	TRBV5-6	TRBJ1-5	CASSLAGFSNQPQHF	TGTGCCAGCAGCTTGGCCGGATTCAGCAATCAGCCCCAGCATTTT
-	TRBD1	TRBV7-3	TRBJ2-3	CASSFGQGDTQYF	TGTGCCAGCAGCTTCGGACAGGGCGATACGCAGTATTTT
-	-	TRBV29-1	TRBJ1-3	CSVGDARNTIYF	TGCAGCGTTGGAGACGCGAGAAACACCATATATTTT